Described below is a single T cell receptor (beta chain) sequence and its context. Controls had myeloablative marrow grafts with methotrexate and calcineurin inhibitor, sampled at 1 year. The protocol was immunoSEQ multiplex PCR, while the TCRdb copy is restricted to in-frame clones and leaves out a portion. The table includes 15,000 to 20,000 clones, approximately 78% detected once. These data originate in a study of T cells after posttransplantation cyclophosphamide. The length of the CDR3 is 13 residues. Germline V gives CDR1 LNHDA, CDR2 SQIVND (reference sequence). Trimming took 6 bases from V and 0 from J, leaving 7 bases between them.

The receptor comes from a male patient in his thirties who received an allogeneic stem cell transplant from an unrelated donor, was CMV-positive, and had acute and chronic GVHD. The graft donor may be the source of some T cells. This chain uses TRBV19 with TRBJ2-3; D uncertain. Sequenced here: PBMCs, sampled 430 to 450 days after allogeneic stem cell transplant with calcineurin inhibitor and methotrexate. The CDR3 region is CASRPRSTDTQYF. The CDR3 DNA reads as TGTGCCAGTAGGCCGAGGAGCACAGATACGCAGTATTTT.